A selection of T cell receptor beta chains follows, all from one sample in a study of blood T cells in healthy people across ages. MiXCR was run by TCRdb on the 5' RACE reads, yielding one entry per CDR3 protein. The table has 750,000 to 850,000 distinct CDR3 sequences, around a quarter seen once. These data also formed part of another study, on T cells of mothers and their children.

Specimen: blood. These receptors were obtained from a boy younger than 18 in good health. CDR3s include the opening cysteine and the closing phenylalanine or tryptophan. The D gene is left open where the match is weak. Clone size is not always given. Where it is, it says once, few, many or a class for expanded clones.

D	J	size	V	CDR3	DNA
NA	TRBJ1-2	NA	TRBV29-1	CSAQGAADYTF	TGCAGCGCCCAAGGCGCCGCCGATTACACCTTC
NA	TRBJ1-4	NA	TRBV7-2	CASSLDSHNEKLFF	TGTGCCAGCAGCTTAGACAGTCATAATGAAAAACTGTTTTTT
TRBD1	TRBJ1-1	few	TRBV10-3	CAISEPGQGAPTEAFF	TGTGCCATCAGTGAGCCCGGACAGGGGGCGCCCACTGAAGCTTTCTTT
NA	TRBJ2-7	NA	TRBV28	CASSPGAVGSSYEQYF	TGTGCCAGCAGTCCCGGGGCCGTGGGGAGCTCCTACGAGCAGTACTTC
NA	TRBJ1-2	NA	TRBV7-9	CASSESFEGDYGYTF	TGTGCCAGCAGCGAGAGCTTCGAGGGAGACTATGGCTACACCTTC
NA	TRBJ2-5	NA	TRBV6-5	CASSGGYTQETQYF	TGTGCCAGCAGTGGGGGGTATACCCAAGAGACCCAGTACTTC
NA	TRBJ2-3	NA	TRBV7-2	CASSPVAAAGDTQYF	TGTGCCAGCAGCCCCGTTGCGGCCGCGGGAGATACGCAGTATTTT
NA	TRBJ2-7	NA	TRBV7-2	CASSLSNERFYEQYF	TGTGCCAGCAGCTTAAGTAACGAGAGGTTCTACGAGCAGTACTTC
TRBD2	TRBJ2-3	many	TRBV18	CASSSASGRVTDTQYF	TGTGCCAGCTCATCCGCCAGCGGGAGGGTTACAGATACGCAGTATTTT
TRBD1	TRBJ2-7	NA	TRBV5-1	CASSSDRGPNSYEQYF	TGCGCCAGCAGCTCGGACAGGGGGCCAAATTCCTACGAGCAGTACTTC
NA	TRBJ1-6	NA	TRBV11-2	CASSFPGGRGSPLHF	TGTGCCAGCAGCTTCCCGGGGGGCCGTGGTTCACCCCTCCACTTT
NA	TRBJ2-5	many	TRBV7-2	CASSSDRGETQYF	TGTGCCAGCAGTTCCGACAGAGGAGAGACCCAGTACTTC